The 32 T cell receptor beta chains presented below share a single source sample, sequenced in a study of blood T cell repertoires in COVID-19. TCRdb's copy holds only in-frame clones and misses some; the assay was immunoSEQ multiplex PCR. The sample contains around 81,000 clones, over 75% of which appear only once. Sequencing was carried out using peripheral blood. The receptors come from a man in his 70s with acute or convalescent COVID-19.

This chain links TRBV29-1 with TRBJ2-7; the match to TRBD1 covers 10 bases. Unmatched junction bases numbered 4, after V lost 7 bases and J lost 4 bases. The CDR3 runs to 12 residues. Germline V gene sequence: CDR1 SQVTM, CDR2 ANQGSEA. CDR3 amino acids: CSGGTGVYEQYF. The CDR3 nucleotides read TGCAGCGGTGGGACAGGGGTGTACGAGCAGTACTTC.

The chain couples TRBV21-1 to TRBJ1-1; no check of the table's D call, TRBD1, against the DNA was made. TRBV21-1 is a known pseudogene. The CDR3 sequence is 17 residues long. The CDR3 nucleotides read TGTGCCAGCAGCCAAAAGGCGTCAGGGGGCCCAGACACTGAAGCTTTCTTT. Its protein is CASSQKASGGPDTEAFF.

CDR3 DNA: TGTGCCAGCACCAATACCCCGGGACAGAGAAGTGACGAGCAGTACTTC. It encodes CASTNTPGQRSDEQYF. This rearrangement joins TRBV28 to TRBJ2-7, with TRBD1 identical over 7 bases. The germline CDR1 and CDR2 sequences are MDHEN and SYDVKM. The CDR3 has 16 residues. V lost 7 bases to trimming and J lost 5 bases; unmatched junction nucleotides: 17.

The chain couples TRBV4-3 to TRBJ2-1, with 10 bases that match TRBD2. The germline V gene encodes CDR1 LGHNA and CDR2 YSLEER. J lost 0 bases, V lost 5 bases, and 7 bases had no gene match. The CDR3 has 17 residues. The CDR3 DNA follows: TGCGCCAGCAGCGTGCAAGCGGGAGGGTTCTCCTACAATGAGCAGTTCTTC. Translation gives CASSVQAGGFSYNEQFF.

V is TRBV5-4 and J is TRBJ2-3; 13 bases match TRBD2. Germline CDR1 SGHNT, CDR2 YYREEE (reference sequence). J lost 4 bases, V lost 1 base, and 0 bases had no gene match. The CDR3 sequence is 15 residues long. The CDR3, as DNA: TGTGCCAGCAGCTTGACTAGCGGGAGGGCAGATACGCAGTATTTT. Its protein product is CASSLTSGRADTQYF.

This sequence joins TRBV7-9 and TRBJ2-3; TRBD2 might be the D (6 bases). V lost 6 bases to trimming and J lost 4 bases, with 14 bases between them. The CDR3 is 14 amino acids. CDR1 is SEHNR, CDR2 FQNEAQ, per germline (reference sequence). The DNA of the CDR3 is TGTGCCAGCAGTCGAGAGACTAGAGCAGATACGCAGTATTTT. Translation: CASSRETRADTQYF.

The CDR3 DNA sequence: TGTGCCAGCAGTTCAGCCGCAGCAGGGCAAGATCAGCCCCAGCATTTT. It yields the protein CASSSAAAGQDQPQHF. This chain connects TRBV6-2 or TRBV6-3 to TRBJ1-5; tentatively, D is TRBD1 (5 bases). V lost 4 bases to trimming and J lost 5 bases, with 18 bases between them. Germline CDR1 reads MNHEY; CDR2 reads SVGEGT. CDR3 length equals 16 residues.

This chain joins TRBV2 and TRBJ2-7; 9 bases line up with TRBD1. The CDR3 is 14 amino acids. Per germline, CDR1 SNHLY and CDR2 FYNNEI. The V and J ends lost 10 bases and 3 bases, in that order; junction bases with no gene match: 10. CDR3 nucleotide sequence: TGTGCCACAACAACCGGGACAGGGTTCTACGAGCAGTACTTC. Protein product: CATTTGTGFYEQYF.

This rearrangement joins TRBV19 to TRBJ1-2; tentatively, D is TRBD1 (6 bases). The germline V and J ends were trimmed by 3 bases and 8 bases, with 16 bases remaining between them. The CDR3 consists of 14 residues. CDR1 is LNHDA, CDR2 SQIVND, per germline (reference sequence). The CDR3 DNA reads TGTGCCAGTAGTATGGCCAGGGGAACGGGCGGCTACACCTTC. Protein product: CASSMARGTGGYTF.

The V gene is TRBV7-2, the J gene TRBJ2-5, with D possibly being TRBD2 (7 bases). Between the trimmed V and J ends, which lost 5 bases and 1 base, there was a span of 11 bases. The germline CDR1 and CDR2 sequences are SGHTA and FQGNSA. The CDR3 runs 14 residues. The CDR3 DNA reads as TGTGCCAGCAGCACGGGGGGCGGCCAAGAGACCCAGTACTTC. Translated, it gives CASSTGGGQETQYF.

The genes are TRBV5-1 and TRBJ1-4, with 8 nucleotides matching TRBD1. CDR1 SGHRS and CDR2 YFSETQ come from the germline V gene. The length of the CDR3 is 15 residues. J was trimmed by 4 bases and V by 4 bases; bases with no gene match: 6. CDR3 sequence: CASSPGQVVNEKLFF. The CDR3 DNA sequence: TGCGCCAGCAGCCCGGGACAGGTTGTTAATGAAAAACTGTTTTTT.

This chain joins TRBV5-1 and TRBJ1-1; D gene uncertain. Trimming removed 0 bases from V and 0 bases from J, with 6 bases in between. Germline V gene sequence: CDR1 SGHRS, CDR2 YFSETQ. The CDR3 consists of 14 residues. The CDR3 spells CASSLDSMNTEAFF. Written as DNA, the CDR3 is TGCGCCAGCAGCTTGGACAGCATGAACACTGAAGCTTTCTTT.

This rearrangement joins TRBV19 to TRBJ1-2, with TRBD1 as a possible D gene (6 bases). Trimming removed 9 bases from V and 1 base from J, with 15 bases in between. Germline CDR1 LNHDA, CDR2 SQIVND (reference sequence). The CDR3 spans 14 residues. CDR3 bases: TGTGCCAGCCACCGGGGGGCGCTTAACTATGGCTACACCTTC. Its translation is CASHRGALNYGYTF.

CDR3 coding DNA: TGTGCCAGCAGCTTAGATGCGGGGGGGTTTTACGAGCAGTACTTC. This translates into CASSLDAGGFYEQYF. V is TRBV7-2 and J is TRBJ2-7, with 9 bases that match TRBD2. V dropped 1 base and J dropped 4; count of bases not matched to a gene: 5. The V gene's germline CDR1 is SGHTA and CDR2 FQGNSA. The CDR3 extends over 15 amino acids.

This sequence joins TRBV6-2 or TRBV6-3 and TRBJ1-1; 7 nucleotides agree with TRBD1. V lost 2 bases to trimming and J lost 4 bases; unmatched junction nucleotides: 7. This CDR3 comprises 15 residues. The V gene's germline CDR1 is MNHEY and CDR2 SVGEGT. The CDR3 spells CASSYGGGQTTEAFF. The DNA of the CDR3 is TGTGCCAGCAGTTACGGAGGGGGACAGACCACTGAAGCTTTCTTT.

The genes are TRBV7-8 and TRBJ2-3; D perhaps matches TRBD1 (6 bases). The CDR3 is 16 residues long. V lost 3 bases, J lost 1 base, and 14 bases lay in between. CDR1 and CDR2 from the germline V gene are SGHVS and FQNEAQ. CDR3 coding DNA: TGTGCCAGCAGCTTTTCTACAGGGACGGGCACAGATACGCAGTATTTT. Translation gives CASSFSTGTGTDTQYF.

Only one count was recorded for this clone. This CDR3 is CASSFVRGEQYF. In DNA, the CDR3 is TGTGCCAGCAGCTTCGTCCGGGGTGAGCAGTACTTC. J is TRBJ2-7 and V is TRBV3-1 (or the pseudogene TRBV3-2); possibly TRBD2 for D (5 bases). Between the trimmed V and J ends, which lost 5 bases and 7 bases, there was a span of 12 bases. This CDR3 is 12 amino acids long. Germline CDR1 reads LGHDT; CDR2 reads YNNKEL (reference sequence).

This chain links TRBV7-1 with TRBJ2-4; 7 bases are shared with TRBD1. TRBV7-1 is annotated as an ORF whose role is uncertain. V gave up 2 bases and J gave up 3 bases; unmatched junction bases: 31. The CDR3 consists of 24 residues. This chain's CDR3 is CASSSHPGQRNFNTRFLGKNIQYF. The CDR3 DNA follows: TGTGCCAGCAGCTCACATCCGGGACAGCGGAACTTCAATACCCGTTTTTTGGGCAAAAACATTCAGTACTTC.

The chain joins TRBV18 to TRBJ1-4; maybe TRBD1 (6 bases). This CDR3 contains 14 residues. Germline V gene lookup returns CDR1 KGHSH and CDR2 LQKENI. Trimming left V 6 bases short and J 5 bases short, with 13 bases between. CDR3 amino acids: CASSEDRFNEKLFF. The CDR3 DNA is TGTGCCAGCTCCGAAGACAGGTTCAATGAAAAACTGTTTTTT. Full variable domain (missing parts from reference TRBV18 and TRBJ1-4): NAGVMQNPRHLVRRRGQEARLRCSPMKGHSHVYWYRQLPEEGLKFMVYLQKENIIDESGMPKERFSAEFPKEGPSILRIQQVVRGDSAAYFCASSEDRFNEKLFFGSGTQLSVL.

The rearrangement links TRBV27 to TRBJ1-5; D is unclear. Trimming pared 4 bases from V and 0 bases from J, leaving 4 bases between. The CDR3 extends over 13 amino acids. CDR1 is MNHEY, CDR2 SMNVEV, per germline (reference sequence). In nucleotides, the CDR3 is TGTGCCAGCAGTTCCCTTAGCAATCAGCCCCAGCATTTT. This sequence encodes CASSSLSNQPQHF.

The V and J genes are TRBV2 and TRBJ1-1; D ambiguous. Trimming removed 8 bases from V and 2 bases from J, with 12 bases in between. CDR1 SNHLY and CDR2 FYNNEI come from the germline V gene. This CDR3 contains 13 residues. The CDR3 sequence: CASLLEGNTEAFF. The CDR3 DNA follows: TGTGCCAGCCTACTCGAGGGAAACACTGAAGCTTTCTTT. Full variable domain (rest looked up from reference TRBV2 and TRBJ1-1): EPEVTQTPSHQVTQMGQEVILRCVPISNHLYFYWYRQILGQKVEFLVSFYNNEISEKSEIFDDQFSVERPDGSNFTLKIRSTKLEDSAMYFCASLLEGNTEAFFGQGTRLTVV.

This chain joins TRBV6-5 and TRBJ1-2; D is ambiguous. V was pared by 10 bases and J by 8 bases, with 23 bases between. The CDR3 length is 14 residues. In germline, CDR1 is MNHEY, CDR2 SVGAGI. The CDR3 loop is CATSSRARAGGYTF. The CDR3 region has the DNA TGTGCCACCTCTTCGAGAGCGAGGGCGGGGGGCTACACCTTC.

This clone was picked up one time. The rearrangement links TRBV3-1 (or the pseudogene TRBV3-2) to TRBJ1-5; tentative D call: TRBD1 (6 bases). V lost 0 bases to trimming and J lost 7 bases, with 13 bases between them. The CDR3 spans 15 residues. The germline V gene encodes CDR1 LGHDT and CDR2 YNNKEL (reference sequence). The CDR3 DNA reads as TGTGCCAGCAGCCAAGATCAGGGGACAATGCAGCCCCAGCATTTT. Its translation: CASSQDQGTMQPQHF.

The rearrangement joins TRBV19 to TRBJ2-5; possible D gene TRBD2, 6 bases. V dropped 9 bases and J dropped 4 bases, with 9 bases sitting between them. CDR3 length equals 11 residues. Germline V CDR1 and CDR2: LNHDA, SQIVND (reference sequence). CDR3 DNA: TGTGCCAGCCAAGCGGGAGAGACCCAGTACTTC. Protein sequence: CASQAGETQYF.

V usage is TRBV19 and J usage is TRBJ2-2, with 15 bases fitting TRBD2. Germline V gene lookup returns CDR1 LNHDA and CDR2 SQIVND (reference sequence). This CDR3 spans 17 amino acids. V trimming: 6 bases; J trimming: 4 bases; junction bases outside the gene matches: 6. The DNA of the CDR3 is TGTGCCAGTAGAGGACTAGCGGGGGGGCTGGGCACCGGGGAGCTGTTTTTT. This codes for CASRGLAGGLGTGELFF.

Comment on this clone: Other DNA sequences in this specimen translate into the identical CDR3. This chain uses TRBV5-1 with TRBJ1-5, with TRBD1 as a possible D gene (5 bases). V shed 0 bases and J shed 2 bases, with 9 bases lying between them. CDR1 and CDR2 (germline): SGHRS, YFSETQ. The CDR3 sequence is 15 residues long. CDR3 amino acids: CASSLEGSGNQPQHF. The CDR3 coding sequence is TGCGCCAGCAGCTTGGAGGGGTCGGGCAATCAGCCCCAGCATTTT.

This chain uses TRBV3-1 (or the pseudogene TRBV3-2) with TRBJ1-6, with D unresolved. CDR1 and CDR2 (germline): LGHDT, YNNKEL (reference sequence). Between the trimmed V and J ends, which lost 8 bases and 1 base, there was a span of 12 bases. The CDR3 consists of 15 residues. Here the CDR3 DNA reads TGTGCCAGCGCTGGCGGTGGTTCCTATAATTCACCCCTCCACTTT. This sequence encodes CASAGGGSYNSPLHF.

This clone was detected once. The rearrangement links TRBV5-6 to TRBJ1-6; D remains unclear. V was cut by 2 bases and J by 4 bases, with 10 bases left in between. CDR3 length equals 15 residues. Germline V gene sequence: CDR1 SGHDT, CDR2 YYEEEE. CDR3 region: CASSFMGVYNSPLHF. In nucleotides, the CDR3 is TGTGCCAGCAGCTTTATGGGAGTTTATAATTCACCCCTCCACTTT.

V gene TRBV3-1 (or the pseudogene TRBV3-2) combines with J gene TRBJ1-6, with 9 bases identical to TRBD1. The CDR3 is 13 residues long. Germline V gene data show CDR1 as LGHDT and CDR2 as YNNKEL (reference sequence). Trimming at V came to 7 bases and at J to 8 bases, leaving 3 bases not matched to a gene. In DNA form, the CDR3 reads TGTGCCAGCATGGGACAGGGTGATTCACCCCTCCACTTT. This translates into CASMGQGDSPLHF.

This clone counts as medium-sized. This chain joins TRBV19 and TRBJ2-2, with a tentative D call TRBD2 (5 bases). The V end was cut by 6 bases, the J end by 4 bases, with 9 bases between. This CDR3 comprises 13 residues. CDR1 is LNHDA, CDR2 SQIVND, per germline (reference sequence). This CDR3 reads CASRDSSTGELFF. In nucleotides, the CDR3 is TGTGCCAGTAGGGACTCATCCACCGGGGAGCTGTTTTTT.

The rearrangement links TRBV27 to TRBJ2-7; 8 bases are a match to TRBD1. Germline assignment: CDR1 MNHEY and CDR2 SMNVEV (reference sequence). Trimming cost V 5 bases and J 0 bases; bases outside gene matches: 3. CDR3 length equals 14 residues. The DNA for the CDR3 is TGTGCCAGCAGTCGGACAGGGCGCTCCTACGAGCAGTACTTC. Amino acids: CASSRTGRSYEQYF.

This clone was counted only a few times. This sequence joins TRBV15 and TRBJ2-1; D possibly corresponds to TRBD2 (6 bases). V was pared by 1 base and J by 9 bases, with 13 bases between. The CDR3 sequence is 14 residues long. Germline loops: CDR1 LNHNV, CDR2 YYDKDF (reference sequence). CDR3 amino acids: CATSRVGGYGEQFF. The CDR3 coding sequence is TGTGCCACCAGCAGAGTAGGAGGGTACGGTGAGCAGTTCTTC.